This entry lists 10 T cell receptor beta chains sequenced from one sample in a study of CD8+CD57+ T cells in acquired aplastic anemia. CDR3 and TCR beta VDJ profiling relied on genomic DNA as the template. TCRdb analysed the reads with MiXCR anew, one entry per CDR3 protein. The sample contains roughly 240,000 distinct CDR3 sequences, approximately 45% of which appear only once. Patients chosen for sequencing had CD8+CD57+ cells that had expanded, as shown by flow cytometry. Sequenced input: sorted CD4+, CD8+, or CD8+CD57+ T cells (not recorded which) from PBMCs. These receptors all stem from a human donor with aplastic anemia.

The rearrangement links TRBV2 to TRBJ2-7; D unresolved. V was cut by 1 base and J by 0 bases, with 4 bases left in between. CDR3 length equals 13 residues. Germline-derived CDR1 and CDR2 are SNHLY and FYNNEI. CDR3 residues: CASSEGASYEQYF. CDR3 coding DNA: TGTGCCAGCAGTGAAGGAGCCTCCTACGAGCAGTACTTC.

The rearrangement uses TRBV20-1 and TRBJ2-7; the match to TRBD1 covers 8 bases. The CDR3 length is 15 residues. The V gene's germline CDR1 is DFQATT and CDR2 SNEGSKA (reference sequence). The J segment lost 4 bases and the V segment lost 0 bases, leaving 8 bases of the junction unmatched. The CDR3 is CSARDLYRGSYEQYF. The DNA for the CDR3 is TGCAGTGCTAGAGATCTTTACAGGGGGTCGTACGAGCAGTACTTC.

V usage is TRBV19 and J usage is TRBJ1-1; D possibly corresponds to TRBD1 (5 bases). Germline V lookup: CDR1 LNHDA, CDR2 SQIVND (reference sequence). This CDR3 contains 14 residues. Trimming removed 1 base at V and 7 bases at J, with 13 bases between. This CDR3 is CASSIVEAGYEAFF. DNA for the CDR3: TGTGCCAGTAGTATAGTCGAAGCAGGGTATGAAGCTTTCTTT.

At least ten counts were recorded for this clonotype. The chain carries TRBV7-9 and TRBJ2-7, with 8 bases that match TRBD2. Germline-derived CDR1 and CDR2 are SEHNR and FQNEAQ (reference sequence). The CDR3 has 15 amino acids. V lost 6 bases, J lost 2 bases, and 9 bases stayed unmatched. Here the CDR3 reads CASRGLAGDTYEQYF. The CDR3 nucleotides are TGTGCCAGCAGAGGCCTAGCGGGCGATACCTACGAGCAGTACTTC.

The J gene is TRBJ2-1, the V gene TRBV12-3 or TRBV12-4, with TRBD1 matching over 9 bases. This CDR3 is 15 amino acids long. Losses at the gene ends were 2 bases for V and 6 bases for J; bases not matched to a gene: 5. DNA of the CDR3: TGTGCCAGCAGTTTATGGGGACAGGGCGGCAATGAGCAGTTCTTC. Residues: CASSLWGQGGNEQFF.

This clonotype was counted ten times or more. The chain is built from TRBV5-8 and TRBJ2-7, with D perhaps TRBD1 or TRBD2 (6 bases each). The CDR3 sequence is 17 residues long. The V gene's germline CDR1 is SGHTS and CDR2 YDEGEE. Trimming left V 0 bases short and J 0 bases short, with 16 bases between. CDR3 DNA sequence: TGTGCCAGCAGCTTGGGGGGTGGGGGGCGAGACTCCTACGAGCAGTACTTC. Protein sequence: CASSLGGGGRDSYEQYF.

This clonotype was recorded at least ten times. V and J are TRBV24-1 and TRBJ1-1; unclear D gene. V lost 2 bases and J 0 bases, leaving 9 bases between the germline ends. Germline-derived CDR1 and CDR2 are KGHDR and SFDVKD. The CDR3 is made up of 15 amino acids. CDR3 region: CATSDSGGLNTEAFF. CDR3 DNA sequence: TGTGCCACCAGTGATTCGGGCGGATTGAACACTGAAGCTTTCTTT.

A single count supports this clonotype. This may be a read error: a much more frequent sequence differs by one nucleotide. No conserved phenylalanine or tryptophan is present at the end of the CDR3, so a read error is the likely explanation. The chain joins TRBV5-1 to TRBJ2-5; D is unclear. The CDR3 loop spans 14 amino acids. Germline-derived CDR1 and CDR2 are SGHRS and YFSETQ. Trimming removed 2 bases from V and 5 bases from J, with 13 bases in between. The CDR3 DNA reads as TGCGCCAGCAGCTTATGGGATGGGTCGGAGACCCAGTACCTC. Its translation is CASSLWDGSETQYL.

The genes are TRBV7-3 and TRBJ1-5; D ambiguous. V was cut by 0 bases and J by 4 bases, with 4 bases left in between. Germline CDR1 SGHTA, CDR2 FQGTGA. The CDR3 extends over 13 amino acids. In nucleotides, the CDR3 is TGTGCCAGCAGCTTAACCTTAAATCAGCCCCAGCATTTT. Translation: CASSLTLNQPQHF.

Note on this clonotype: This could be a read error, since a much larger clone is one nucleotide away. This CDR3 fails to terminate in the conserved phenylalanine or tryptophan, so it likely reflects a read error. The gene calls are TRBV2 and TRBJ2-7; D is unresolved. V lost 5 bases to trimming and J lost 6 bases, with 17 bases between them. This CDR3 comprises 14 residues. Germline V lookup: CDR1 SNHLY, CDR2 FYNNEI. The DNA of the CDR3 is TGTGCCAGCAGTTTATCAATGCGATACCGCGAGCAGTACCTC. Translating gives CASSLSMRYREQYL.